This T cell receptor beta chain was sequenced in a study of technical replicates of blood from several donors. Data came from immunoSEQ multiplex PCR; TCRdb stores just in-frame clones and leaves some out. This sample has about 49,000 clones, with roughly 90% found just once. This receptor was identified in a human donor in good health. Some clones in this sample may be carry-over from other donors' samples. Sequencing used PBMCs.

In nucleotides, the CDR3 is TGTGCCAGCAGTTTATCGACCCCCTCCCAGCGGACTGAAGCTTTCTTT. Translated, it gives CASSLSTPSQRTEAFF. The V gene is TRBV27, the J gene TRBJ1-1; no definite D call. Germline CDR1 is MNHEY and CDR2 is SMNVEV (reference sequence). CDR3 size: 16 residues. Trimming stripped 0 bases from V and 5 bases from J, with 16 bases between.